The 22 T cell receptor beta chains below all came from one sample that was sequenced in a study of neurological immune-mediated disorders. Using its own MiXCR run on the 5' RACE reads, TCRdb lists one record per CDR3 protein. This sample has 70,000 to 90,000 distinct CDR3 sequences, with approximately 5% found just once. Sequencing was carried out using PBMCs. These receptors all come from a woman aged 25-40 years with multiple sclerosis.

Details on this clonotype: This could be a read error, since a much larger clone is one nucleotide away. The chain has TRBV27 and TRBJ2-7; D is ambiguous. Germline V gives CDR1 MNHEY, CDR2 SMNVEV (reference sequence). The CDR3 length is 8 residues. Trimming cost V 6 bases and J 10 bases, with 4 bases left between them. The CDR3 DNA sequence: TGTGCCAGCAGATCTCAGTACTTC. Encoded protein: CASRSQYF.

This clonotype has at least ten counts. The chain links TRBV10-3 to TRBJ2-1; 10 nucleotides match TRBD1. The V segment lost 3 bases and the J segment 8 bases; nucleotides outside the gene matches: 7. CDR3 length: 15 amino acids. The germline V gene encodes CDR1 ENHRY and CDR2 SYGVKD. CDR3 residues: CAISDPGQGNDEQFF. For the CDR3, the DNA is TGTGCCATCAGTGATCCGGGACAGGGGAACGATGAGCAGTTCTTC.

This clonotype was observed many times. DNA for the CDR3: TGTGCCAGCAGCTTAAGGGCTAGCGGGGGGGCATACAATGAGCAGTTCTTC. As protein: CASSLRASGGAYNEQFF. The chain has TRBV7-3 and TRBJ2-1; 12 bases align to TRBD2. Germline V CDR1 and CDR2: SGHTA, FQGTGA. Unmatched junction bases numbered 5, after V lost 1 base and J lost 4 bases. The CDR3 is 17 residues long.

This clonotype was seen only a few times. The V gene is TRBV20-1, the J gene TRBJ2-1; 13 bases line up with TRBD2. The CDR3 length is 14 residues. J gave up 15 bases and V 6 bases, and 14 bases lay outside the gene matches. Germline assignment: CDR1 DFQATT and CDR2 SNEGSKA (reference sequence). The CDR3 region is CSARPGLAGRVPFF. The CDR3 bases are TGCAGTGCGAGGCCGGGACTAGCGGGAAGGGTGCCGTTCTTC.

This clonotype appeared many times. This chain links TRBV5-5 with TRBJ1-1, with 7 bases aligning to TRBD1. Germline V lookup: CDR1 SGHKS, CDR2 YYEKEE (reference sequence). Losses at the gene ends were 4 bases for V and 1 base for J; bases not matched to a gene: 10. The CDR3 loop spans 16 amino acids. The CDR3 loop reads CASSLDRESRNTEAFF. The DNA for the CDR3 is TGTGCCAGCAGCCTCGACAGGGAGAGTCGGAACACTGAAGCTTTCTTT. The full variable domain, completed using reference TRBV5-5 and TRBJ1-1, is DAGVTQSPTHLIKTRGQQVTLRCSPISGHKSVSWYQQVLGQGPQFIFQYYEKEERGRGNFPDRFSARQFPNYSSELNVNALLLGDSALYLCASSLDRESRNTEAFFGQGTRLTVV.

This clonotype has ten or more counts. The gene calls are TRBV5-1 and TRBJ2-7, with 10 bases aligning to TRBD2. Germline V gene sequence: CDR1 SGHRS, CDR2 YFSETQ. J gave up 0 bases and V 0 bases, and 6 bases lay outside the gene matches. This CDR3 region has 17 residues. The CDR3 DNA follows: TGCGCCAGCAGCTTGGGACTAGCGGGTTTCCGCTCCTACGAGCAGTACTTC. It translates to CASSLGLAGFRSYEQYF. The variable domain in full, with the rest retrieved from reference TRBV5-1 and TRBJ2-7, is KAGVTQTPRYLIKTRGQQVTLSCSPISGHRSVSWYQQTPGQGLQFLFEYFSETQRNKGNFPGRFSGRQFSNSRSEMNVSTLELGDSALYLCASSLGLAGFRSYEQYFGPGTRLTVT.

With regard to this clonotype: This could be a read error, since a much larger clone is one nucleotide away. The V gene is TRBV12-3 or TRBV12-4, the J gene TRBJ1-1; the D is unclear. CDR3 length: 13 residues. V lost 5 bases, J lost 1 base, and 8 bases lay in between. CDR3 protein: CASSQKENTEAFF. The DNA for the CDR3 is TGTGCCAGCAGTCAAAAGGAGAACACTGAAGCTTTCTTT.

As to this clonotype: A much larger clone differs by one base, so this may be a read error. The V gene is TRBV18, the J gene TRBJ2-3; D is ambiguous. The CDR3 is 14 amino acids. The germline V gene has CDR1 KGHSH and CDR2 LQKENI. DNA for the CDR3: TGTGCCAGCTCACCACCGGGTACAGCAGATAAGCAGTATTTT. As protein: CASSPPGTADKQYF.

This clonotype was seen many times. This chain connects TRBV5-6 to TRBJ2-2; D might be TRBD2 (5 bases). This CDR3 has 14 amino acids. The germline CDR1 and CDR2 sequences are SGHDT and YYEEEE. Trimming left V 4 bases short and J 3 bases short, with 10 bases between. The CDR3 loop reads CASSLTDYTGELFF. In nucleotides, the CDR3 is TGTGCCAGCAGCCTAACGGACTACACCGGGGAGCTGTTTTTT. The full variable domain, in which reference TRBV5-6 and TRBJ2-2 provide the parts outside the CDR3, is DAGVTQSPTHLIKTRGQQVTLRCSPKSGHDTVSWYQQALGQGPQFIFQYYEEEERQRGNFPDRFSGHQFPNYSSELNVNALLLGDSALYLCASSLTDYTGELFFGEGSRLTVL.

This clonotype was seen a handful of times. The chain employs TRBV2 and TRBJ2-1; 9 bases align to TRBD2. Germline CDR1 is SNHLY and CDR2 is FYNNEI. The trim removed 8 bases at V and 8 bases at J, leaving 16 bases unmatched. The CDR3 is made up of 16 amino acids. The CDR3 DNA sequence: TGTGCCAGCTCGAGACAAGCGGGAGGTAGGGTAGATGAGCAGTTCTTC. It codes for CASSRQAGGRVDEQFF.

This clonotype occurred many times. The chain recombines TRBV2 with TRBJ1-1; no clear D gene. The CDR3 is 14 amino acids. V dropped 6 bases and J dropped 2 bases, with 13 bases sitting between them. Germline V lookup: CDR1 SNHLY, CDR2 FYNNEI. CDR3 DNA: TGTGCCAGCAGCCTTCGACGGGTAAACACTGAAGCTTTCTTT. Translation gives CASSLRRVNTEAFF.

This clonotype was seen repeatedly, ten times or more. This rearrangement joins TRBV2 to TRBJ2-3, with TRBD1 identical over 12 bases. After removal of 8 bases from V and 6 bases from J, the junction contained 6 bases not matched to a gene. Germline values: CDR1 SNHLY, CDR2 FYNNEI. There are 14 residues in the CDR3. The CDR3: CASSRDRGPDTQYF. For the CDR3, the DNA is TGTGCCAGCTCCCGGGACAGGGGGCCGGATACGCAGTATTTT.

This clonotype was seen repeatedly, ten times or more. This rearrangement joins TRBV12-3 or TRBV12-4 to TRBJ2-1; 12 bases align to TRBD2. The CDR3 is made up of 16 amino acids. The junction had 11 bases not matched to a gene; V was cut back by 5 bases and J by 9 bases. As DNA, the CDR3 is TGTGCCAGCAGTCCGCTGACTAGCGGGAGCTATGGTGAGCAGTTCTTC. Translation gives CASSPLTSGSYGEQFF.

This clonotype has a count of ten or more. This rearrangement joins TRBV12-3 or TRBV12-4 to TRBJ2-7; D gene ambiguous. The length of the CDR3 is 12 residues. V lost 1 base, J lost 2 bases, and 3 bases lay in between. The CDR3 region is CASSLGTYEQYF. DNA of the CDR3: TGTGCCAGCAGTTTAGGCACCTACGAGCAGTACTTC.

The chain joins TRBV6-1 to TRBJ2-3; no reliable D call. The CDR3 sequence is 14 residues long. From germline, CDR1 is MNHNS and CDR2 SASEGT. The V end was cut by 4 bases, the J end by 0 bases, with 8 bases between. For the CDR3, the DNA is TGTGCCAGCAGTGCCAGGCTAAGCACAGATACGCAGTATTTT. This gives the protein CASSARLSTDTQYF.

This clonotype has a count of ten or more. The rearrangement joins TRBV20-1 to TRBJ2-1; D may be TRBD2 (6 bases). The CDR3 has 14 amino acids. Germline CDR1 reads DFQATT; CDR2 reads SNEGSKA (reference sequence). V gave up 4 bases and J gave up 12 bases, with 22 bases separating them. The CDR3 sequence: CSATSTGVSSGQFF. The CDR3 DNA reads TGCAGTGCTACATCTACGGGAGTGAGTTCTGGGCAGTTCTTC.

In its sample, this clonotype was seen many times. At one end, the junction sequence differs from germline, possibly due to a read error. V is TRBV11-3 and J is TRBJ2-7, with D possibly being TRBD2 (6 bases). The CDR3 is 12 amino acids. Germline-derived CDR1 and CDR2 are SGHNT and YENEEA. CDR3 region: CASSIEGGEQYF. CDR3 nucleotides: TGTGCCAGCAGCATAGAGGGAGGCGAGCAGTACTTC.

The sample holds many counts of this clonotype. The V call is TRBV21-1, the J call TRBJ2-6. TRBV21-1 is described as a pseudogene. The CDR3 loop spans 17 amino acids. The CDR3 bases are TGTGCCAGCAGCAAAGTTAGAGAGACGGTGGGGGCCAACGTCCTGACTTTC. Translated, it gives CASSKVRETVGANVLTF.

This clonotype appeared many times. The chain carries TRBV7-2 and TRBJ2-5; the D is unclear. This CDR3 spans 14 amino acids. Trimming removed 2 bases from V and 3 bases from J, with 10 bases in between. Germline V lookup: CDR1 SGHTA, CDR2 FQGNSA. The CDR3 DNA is TGTGCCAGCAGCTTAAGCGTCCAGGAAGAGACCCAGTACTTC. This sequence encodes CASSLSVQEETQYF. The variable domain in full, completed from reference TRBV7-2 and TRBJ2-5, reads GAGVSQSPSNKVTEKGKDVELRCDPISGHTALYWYRQSLGQGLEFLIYFQGNSAPDKSGLPSDRFSAERTGGSVSTLTIQRTQQEDSAVYLCASSLSVQEETQYFGPGTRLLVL.

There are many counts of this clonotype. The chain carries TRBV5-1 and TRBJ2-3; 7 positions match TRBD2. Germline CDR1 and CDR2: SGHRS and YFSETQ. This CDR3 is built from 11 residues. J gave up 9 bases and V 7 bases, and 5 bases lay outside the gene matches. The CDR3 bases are TGCGCCAGCCGGAGCGGGAACACGCAGTATTTT. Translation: CASRSGNTQYF.

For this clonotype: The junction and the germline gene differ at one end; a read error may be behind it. The CDR3 sequence: CASSLRLGQGFSTLNF. Written as DNA, the CDR3 is TGTGCCAGCAGCCTACGACTTGGACAGGGTTTTTCAACCCTCAACTTT. The gene calls are TRBV5-5 and TRBJ1-6; TRBD1 agrees at 8 bases. The CDR3 totals 16 residues. Germline values: CDR1 SGHKS, CDR2 YYEKEE (reference sequence). Filled out from reference TRBV5-5 and TRBJ1-6, the complete variable domain reads DAGVTQSPTHLIKTRGQQVTLRCSPISGHKSVSWYQQVLGQGPQFIFQYYEKEERGRGNFPDRFSARQFPNYSSELNVNALLLGDSALYLCASSLRLGQGFSTLNFGNGTRLTVT.

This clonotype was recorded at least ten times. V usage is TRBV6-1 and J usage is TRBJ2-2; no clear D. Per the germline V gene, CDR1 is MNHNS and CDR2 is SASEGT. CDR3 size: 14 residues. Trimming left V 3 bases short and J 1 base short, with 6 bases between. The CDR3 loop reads CASSEGRNTGELFF. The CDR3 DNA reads TGTGCCAGCAGTGAGGGAAGGAACACCGGGGAGCTGTTTTTT.